The 14 T cell receptor beta chains below were found in one sample sequenced in a study of blood T cell repertoires in COVID-19. Data came from immunoSEQ multiplex PCR; TCRdb stores just in-frame clones and leaves some out. The table shows approximately 300,000 clones, with roughly nine tenths occurring only once. The sequencing sample was made of PBMCs or T cells enriched from blood (not recorded which). These receptors all come from a man in his 60s who had recovered from COVID-19.

The chain is built from TRBV28 and TRBJ1-2, with D possibly being TRBD1 (6 bases). Germline values: CDR1 MDHEN, CDR2 SYDVKM. The germline V and J ends were trimmed by 4 bases and 0 bases, with 12 bases remaining between them. The CDR3 extends over 15 amino acids. The CDR3 reads CASSSPRGPNYGYTF. CDR3 coding DNA: TGTGCCAGCAGTTCGCCCAGGGGTCCTAACTATGGCTACACCTTC.

Only one count was recorded for this clone. The chain carries TRBV9 and TRBJ2-5, with 7 positions matching TRBD1. Per the germline V gene, CDR1 is SGDLS and CDR2 is YYNGEE. The CDR3 has 14 amino acids. The junction had 2 bases not matched to a gene; V was cut back by 0 bases and J by 3 bases. CDR3 region: CASSVGDREETQYF. Written as DNA, the CDR3 is TGTGCCAGCAGCGTAGGAGACAGGGAAGAGACCCAGTACTTC. The whole variable domain, remainder taken from reference TRBV9 and TRBJ2-5, is DSGVTQTPKHLITATGQRVTLRCSPRSGDLSVYWYQQSLDQGLQFLIQYYNGEERAKGNILERFSAQQFPDLHSELNLSSLELGDSALYFCASSVGDREETQYFGPGTRLLVL.

This clone has only one observation. The V call is TRBV18, the J call TRBJ2-7; TRBD1 matches at 8 bases. This CDR3 comprises 16 residues. V lost 2 bases and J lost 2; bases outside the gene matches: 8. CDR1 is KGHSH and CDR2 is LQKENI in the germline V gene. The CDR3 sequence is CASSPIAGQGAYEQYF. The CDR3, as DNA: TGTGCCAGCTCACCAATTGCAGGACAGGGTGCCTACGAGCAGTACTTC.

This chain joins TRBV6-5 and TRBJ1-4; a weak D match, TRBD1 (6 bases). The ends were cut back, 8 bases at V and 0 bases at J, with 13 bases in the middle. Germline CDR1 and CDR2: MNHEY and SVGAGI. This CDR3 spans 15 amino acids. The CDR3 loop reads CASSGATATNEKLFF. The CDR3 region has the DNA TGTGCCAGCTCAGGGGCGACAGCAACTAATGAAAAACTGTTTTTT.

The chain joins TRBV7-3 to TRBJ1-6; no clear D. This CDR3 comprises 16 residues. Deletions cut 5 bases from V and 5 bases from J, with 16 bases between. Germline values: CDR1 SGHTA, CDR2 FQGTGA. Written as DNA, the CDR3 is TGTGCCAGCAGCGCTACCTCGCCGGGTAATAATTCACCCCTCCACTTT. Amino acid sequence: CASSATSPGNNSPLHF.

The chain employs TRBV19 and TRBJ2-5; 9 bases are a match to TRBD1. CDR1 is LNHDA and CDR2 is SQIVND in the germline V gene (reference sequence). Losses at the gene ends were 10 bases for V and 5 bases for J; bases not matched to a gene: 23. The CDR3 consists of 18 residues. The CDR3 sequence is CATSLGGGRQGEWETQYF. The CDR3 DNA reads as TGTGCCACCTCCTTGGGGGGTGGGAGACAGGGGGAGTGGGAGACCCAGTACTTC.

In its sample, this clone was seen a few times. The V and J genes are TRBV19 and TRBJ1-5; D possibly corresponds to TRBD1 (6 bases). Germline assignment: CDR1 LNHDA and CDR2 SQIVND (reference sequence). This CDR3 has 16 residues. V gave up 5 bases and J gave up 0 bases, with 14 bases separating them. DNA for the CDR3: TGTGCCAGTAGTCCGGACAGTCAATATAGCAATCAGCCCCAGCATTTT. The encoded protein is CASSPDSQYSNQPQHF.

The V call is TRBV7-9, the J call TRBJ1-2; 7 bases map to TRBD1. V shed 5 bases and J 2 bases; nucleotides not matched to a gene: 5. Germline V lookup: CDR1 SEHNR, CDR2 FQNEAQ (reference sequence). This CDR3 has 14 residues. The CDR3 protein is CASSAQGRNYGYTF. The CDR3, as DNA: TGTGCCAGCAGCGCACAGGGGAGGAACTATGGCTACACCTTC.

The chain links TRBV7-3 to TRBJ2-2; D is uncertain. Germline V gene sequence: CDR1 SGHTA, CDR2 FQGTGA. The length of the CDR3 is 14 residues. The V and J ends lost 2 bases and 2 bases respectively, with 6 bases between them. The CDR3 nucleotides read TGTGCCAGCAGCTTATTTTCAAACACCGGGGAGCTGTTTTTT. It is translated as CASSLFSNTGELFF.

V and J are TRBV7-3 and TRBJ2-5; 7 bases agree with TRBD1. V shed 4 bases and J 2 bases; nucleotides not matched to a gene: 10. From germline, CDR1 is SGHTA and CDR2 FQGTGA. The CDR3 totals 16 residues. CDR3 nucleotide sequence: TGTGCCAGCAGCTCCCAACCGCCGGGACAGCAAGAGACCCAGTACTTC. It yields the protein CASSSQPPGQQETQYF.

This clone was picked up a small number of times. This chain joins TRBV28 and TRBJ1-2; the match to TRBD1 covers 9 bases. Germline CDR1 is MDHEN and CDR2 is SYDVKM. This CDR3 is built from 14 residues. Losses at the gene ends were 3 bases for V and 6 bases for J; bases not matched to a gene: 5. The DNA of the CDR3 is TGTGCCAGCAGTTTGAGCGGACAGGGGAATGGCTACACCTTC. It codes for CASSLSGQGNGYTF.

CDR3 sequence (DNA): TGTGCCAGCAGCAGCGGGCAGGTCTTAACTAATGAAAAACTGTTTTTT. The encoded protein is CASSSGQVLTNEKLFF. The gene calls are TRBV7-9 and TRBJ1-4; D gene ambiguous. This CDR3 has 16 amino acids. CDR1 is SEHNR, CDR2 FQNEAQ, per germline (reference sequence). Trimming removed 5 bases at V and 1 base at J, with 14 bases between.

This CDR3 reads CASSPWGTVGNTIYF. The CDR3 DNA sequence: TGTGCCAGCAGCCCATGGGGCACTGTGGGAAACACCATATATTTT. The chain carries TRBV9 and TRBJ1-3; a weak D match, TRBD1 (5 bases). Trimming left V 4 bases short and J 4 bases short, with 15 bases between. There are 15 residues in the CDR3. CDR1 is SGDLS, CDR2 YYNGEE, per germline. Variable domain in full (rest from reference TRBV9 and TRBJ1-3): DSGVTQTPKHLITATGQRVTLRCSPRSGDLSVYWYQQSLDQGLQFLIQYYNGEERAKGNILERFSAQQFPDLHSELNLSSLELGDSALYFCASSPWGTVGNTIYFGEGSWLTVV.

The chain uses TRBV15 and TRBJ2-3, with TRBD2 as a possible D gene (5 bases). The CDR3 runs 15 residues. The germline V and J ends were trimmed by 3 bases and 2 bases, with 12 bases remaining between them. Germline CDR1 and CDR2: LNHNV and YYDKDF (reference sequence). CDR3 sequence (DNA): TGTGCCACCAGCAGCTTAGCGTCCCCCACAGATACGCAGTATTTT. Its protein product is CATSSLASPTDTQYF.